These T cell receptor beta chains were read from a single sample in a study of cytomegalovirus exposure and HLA in healthy donors. Repertoires were generated with immunoSEQ multiplex PCR, while TCRdb's copy carries only in-frame clones and drops some. The table records a few hundred thousand clones, 70% to 90% of them present only once. The sample consisted of PBMCs. These receptors were collected from an older woman in good health and CMV-seropositive. Both conserved end residues are part of each CDR3. The order of the fields is clone size, D gene, J gene, V gene, CDR3 protein, CDR3 DNA. A D gene is named only where the DNA matches it firmly. The size entry is marked missing in some rows and otherwise reads once, few, many or a size class.

NA,TRBD2,TRBJ2-7,TRBV27,CASSLRTSGIYEQYF,TGTGCCAGCAGTTTAAGGACTAGCGGAATCTACGAGCAGTACTTC
NA,TRBD2,TRBJ2-1,TRBV7-4,CASSLGRTSGLLYNEQFF,TGTGCCAGCAGCTTAGGCCGAACTAGCGGGCTCCTTTACAATGAGCAGTTCTTC
NA,NA,TRBJ2-1,TRBV5-6,CASSLRQTRANEQFF,TGTGCCAGCAGCTTGAGGCAGACCAGGGCCAATGAGCAGTTCTTC
NA,TRBD1,TRBJ1-2,TRBV18,CASSPPDRAVGYTF,TGTGCCAGCTCACCACCTGACAGGGCTGTAGGCTACACCTTC
few,NA,TRBJ2-2,TRBV9,CASSATPFGGITGELFF,TGTGCCAGCAGCGCGACGCCTTTCGGCGGGATCACCGGGGAGCTGTTTTTT
NA,NA,TRBJ2-7,TRBV7-6,CASGSSYEQYF,TGTGCCAGCGGGAGTTCCTACGAGCAGTACTTC
NA,TRBD1,TRBJ2-7,TRBV19,CASSIAPGQTYEQYF,TGTGCCAGTAGTATAGCCCCGGGACAGACCTACGAGCAGTACTTC
NA,NA,TRBJ2-5,TRBV7-6,CASSPGSRETQYF,TGTGCCAGCAGCCCCGGTTCACGGGAGACCCAGTACTTC
NA,NA,TRBJ2-7,TRBV6-5,CASNPRSRLTYEQYF,TGTGCCAGCAATCCCCGGTCACGTTTGACCTACGAGCAGTACTTC
few,TRBD2,TRBJ2-1,TRBV4-1,CASSQDSGLAGGRNEQFF,TGCGCCAGCAGCCAAGATTCCGGGCTAGCGGGAGGAAGGAATGAGCAGTTCTTC
few,TRBD2,TRBJ2-1,TRBV29-1,CSDFSGRGYNEQFF,TGCAGCGATTTCAGCGGGAGAGGCTACAATGAGCAGTTCTTC
once,NA,TRBJ1-1,TRBV28,CASSPLWYKNTEAFF,TGTGCCAGCAGCCCCCTCTGGTACAAGAACACTGAAGCTTTCTTT
NA,NA,TRBJ1-3,TRBV25-1,CASSLTGSGNTIYF,TGTGCCAGCAGCCTGACTGGCTCTGGAAACACCATATATTTT
NA,NA,TRBJ2-2,TRBV6-1,CASRGMNTGELFF,TGTGCCAGCCGGGGAATGAACACCGGGGAGCTGTTTTTT
NA,TRBD2,TRBJ2-1,TRBV19,CASLAGGHNEQFF,TGTGCCAGTTTAGCGGGAGGTCACAATGAGCAGTTCTTC
NA,NA,TRBJ1-1,TRBV7-9,CASSFREGEAFF,TGTGCCAGCAGCTTTAGGGAGGGTGAAGCTTTCTTT
NA,TRBD2,TRBJ2-2,TRBV7-3,CASSLGLAGGGELFF,TGTGCCAGCAGCTTAGGACTAGCGGGAGGTGGGGAGCTGTTTTTT